These 9 T cell receptor beta chains were sequenced from one sample in a study of blood T cell repertoires in COVID-19. Libraries were prepared by immunoSEQ multiplex PCR; TCRdb keeps only in-frame clonotypes and omits some of them. This table holds roughly 280,000 clones, 75% to 90% found once. The material sequenced was PBMCs or T cells enriched from blood (not recorded which). Source of these receptors: a young woman who had recovered from COVID-19.

The V call is TRBV19, the J call TRBJ2-1, with TRBD1 matching over 8 bases. Germline V gene lookup returns CDR1 LNHDA and CDR2 SQIVND (reference sequence). J lost 3 bases, V lost 5 bases, and 9 bases had no gene match. The CDR3 covers 16 residues. CDR3 nucleotides: TGTGCCAGTAGTGAATCGCACAGGGGGTTCTACAATGAGCAGTTCTTC. Protein: CASSESHRGFYNEQFF.

This chain joins TRBV11-3 and TRBJ1-5; 7 bases fit TRBD1. The ends lost 3 bases at V and 4 bases at J; junction bases unmatched: 3. The CDR3 has 14 residues. Germline lookup yields CDR1 SGHNT and CDR2 YENEEA. CDR3 DNA sequence: TGTGCCAGCAGCTTCCGGGACAGTAATCAGCCCCAGCATTTT. This codes for CASSFRDSNQPQHF.

V is TRBV9 and J is TRBJ2-7, with 7 bases that match TRBD2. This CDR3 region has 15 residues. Germline V lookup: CDR1 SGDLS, CDR2 YYNGEE. V shed 0 bases, J shed 5 bases, and the junction held 8 bases outside the gene matches. The CDR3 region is CASSVEERGDNEQYF. CDR3 DNA sequence: TGTGCCAGCAGCGTAGAAGAGCGGGGCGACAACGAGCAGTACTTC. Combining the CDR3 with reference TRBV9 and TRBJ2-7 gives the whole variable domain DSGVTQTPKHLITATGQRVTLRCSPRSGDLSVYWYQQSLDQGLQFLIQYYNGEERAKGNILERFSAQQFPDLHSELNLSSLELGDSALYFCASSVEERGDNEQYFGPGTRLTVT.

The chain links TRBV6-5 to TRBJ1-3; D call uncertain. V was shortened by 5 bases and J by 0 bases, with 11 bases between the two germline ends. The germline CDR1 and CDR2 sequences are MNHEY and SVGAGI. The CDR3 totals 15 residues. CDR3 DNA sequence: TGTGCCAGCAGTCTCTCAAGCCCCTCTGGAAACACCATATATTTT. As protein: CASSLSSPSGNTIYF.

Worth noting for this clone: The sample contains more than one DNA sequence encoding this CDR3. The chain is built from TRBV12-5 and TRBJ2-7, with TRBD2 matching 9 bases. The CDR3 totals 15 residues. Looked up from germline, CDR1 is LGHNT and CDR2 is FRNRAP. The trim removed 0 bases at V and 0 bases at J, leaving 0 bases unmatched. The CDR3 DNA sequence: TGTGCTAGTGGTTTGGTAGCGGGGGGCTCCTACGAGCAGTACTTC. Amino acids: CASGLVAGGSYEQYF.

Only one count was recorded for this clone. V is TRBV7-8 and J is TRBJ2-1; D is possibly TRBD1 (5 bases). The CDR3 loop spans 15 amino acids. Per germline, CDR1 SGHVS and CDR2 FQNEAQ. The V end lost 5 bases, the J end lost 4 bases, and 15 bases lay between the germline ends. The CDR3 region has the DNA TGTGCCAGCAGCCGACGTAAGACAGATTACAATGAGCAGTTCTTC. It specifies CASSRRKTDYNEQFF.

V usage is TRBV7-9 and J usage is TRBJ2-3; a possible D gene is TRBD2 (6 bases). The CDR3 is 12 residues long. Germline CDR1 reads SEHNR; CDR2 reads FQNEAQ (reference sequence). Trimming took 2 bases from V and 6 from J, leaving 6 bases between them. The CDR3 spells CASSLLADTQYF. CDR3 DNA: TGTGCCAGCAGCTTACTAGCGGATACGCAGTATTTT.

The CDR3 is CAWRRRSTNEKLFF. The CDR3 region has the DNA TGTGCCTGGAGACGGAGGTCAACTAATGAAAAACTGTTTTTT. The chain is built from TRBV30 and TRBJ1-4; D unclear. This CDR3 has 14 amino acids. Trimming pared 3 bases from V and 0 bases from J, leaving 8 bases between. Germline V CDR1 and CDR2: GTSNPN, SVGIG (reference sequence).

This chain uses TRBV6-1 with TRBJ2-3; no definite D call. The CDR3 spans 15 residues. Trimming left V 2 bases short and J 1 base short, with 10 bases between. From germline, CDR1 is MNHNS and CDR2 SASEGT. CDR3 sequence reads: CASSESGRGTDTQYF. CDR3 DNA: TGTGCCAGCAGTGAATCCGGTCGGGGCACAGATACGCAGTATTTT.